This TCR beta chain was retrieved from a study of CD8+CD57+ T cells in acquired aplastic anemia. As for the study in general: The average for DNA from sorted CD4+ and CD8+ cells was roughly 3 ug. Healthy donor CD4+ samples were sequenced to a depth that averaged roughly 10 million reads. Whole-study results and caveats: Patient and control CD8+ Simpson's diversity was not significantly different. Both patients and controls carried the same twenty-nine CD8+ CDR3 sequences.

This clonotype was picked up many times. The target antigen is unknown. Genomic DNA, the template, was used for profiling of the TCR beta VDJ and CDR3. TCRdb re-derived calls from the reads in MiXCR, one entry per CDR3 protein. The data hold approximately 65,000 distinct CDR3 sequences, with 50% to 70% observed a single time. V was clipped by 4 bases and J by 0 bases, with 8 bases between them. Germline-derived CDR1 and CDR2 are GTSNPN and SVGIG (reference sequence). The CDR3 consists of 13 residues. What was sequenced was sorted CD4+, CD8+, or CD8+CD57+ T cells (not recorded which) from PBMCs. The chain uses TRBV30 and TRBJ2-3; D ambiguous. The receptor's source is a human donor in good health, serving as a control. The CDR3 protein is CAWNPTSTDTQYF. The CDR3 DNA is TGTGCCTGGAATCCCACCAGCACAGATACGCAGTATTTT.